This T cell receptor (beta chain) was captured in a study of blood T cell repertoires in COVID-19. The CDR3 runs to 15 residues. Germline CDR1 is DFQATT and CDR2 is SNEGSKA (reference sequence). J lost 7 bases, V lost 3 bases, and 5 bases had no gene match. Clones were read by immunoSEQ multiplex PCR, and TCRdb kept only the in-frame ones, dropping some. Of just under 50,000 clones in the sample, roughly 86% were seen once. The specimen sequenced was peripheral blood. The chain is built from TRBV20-1 and TRBJ2-1, with 14 bases lining up with TRBD2. The sequence was collected from a human donor in a cohort sampled during active COVID-19. The CDR3 loop is CSASFGTSGGNEQFF. The CDR3, as DNA: TGCAGTGCTAGTTTTGGGACTAGCGGGGGAAATGAGCAGTTCTTC.